This is a list of T cell receptor beta chains from one sample in a study of blood T cell repertoires in COVID-19. Using immunoSEQ multiplex PCR, the repertoire was profiled, and TCRdb retains in-frame clones only, with some absent. The sample holds fewer than 80,000 clones, approximately 92% seen once. Sequenced sample: peripheral blood. The receptors here all came from a human donor in a cohort sampled during active COVID-19. The CDR3 runs from the conserved cysteine through the conserved F or W. A D gene is named only where the DNA matches it firmly. Size values are once, few and many counts, or a class for expanded clones, and some rows have none.

TRBJ1-4	TRBV14	NA	NA	TGTGCCAGCAGCCAAGACCCTTCACGAGGAAAACTGTTTTTT	CASSQDPSRGKLFF
TRBJ2-2	TRBV29-1	TRBD1	NA	TGCAGCACGGGACAGGCGAACACCGGGGAGCTGTTTTTT	CSTGQANTGELFF
TRBJ1-4	TRBV30	NA	NA	TGTGCCTGGTTGTCCGGGATTAATGAAAAACTGTTTTTT	CAWLSGINEKLFF
TRBJ2-3	TRBV3-1/TRBV3-2	TRBD2	NA	TGTGCCAGCAGTCACATGTCCGCTAGCGGGGGGGTGGGCACAGATACGCAGTATTTT	CASSHMSASGGVGTDTQYF
TRBJ1-5	TRBV25-1	NA	NA	TGTGCCAGCAGTGAAGCGGGGGGACTCGGCAATCAGCCCCAGCATTTT	CASSEAGGLGNQPQHF
TRBJ1-6	TRBV4-3	NA	NA	TGCGCCAGCAGCCAAGTATATAATTCACCCCTCCACTTT	CASSQVYNSPLHF
TRBJ2-7	TRBV5-1	TRBD1	NA	TGCGCCAGCAGTCCCCAACCGACAGGGTACGAGCAGTACTTC	CASSPQPTGYEQYF
TRBJ2-7	TRBV5-1	NA	NA	TGCGCCAGCAGCTTGGAGGCAGGGCACGAGCAGTACTTC	CASSLEAGHEQYF
TRBJ2-5	TRBV7-2	NA	NA	TGTGCCAGCAGCTTAGGAGGCAAGGGGTCCCCTACGGAGACCCAGTACTTC	CASSLGGKGSPTETQYF
TRBJ1-5	TRBV7-6	TRBD1	NA	TGTGCCAGCAGCATGGGACAGGGGGCTGGACAGCCCCAGCATTTT	CASSMGQGAGQPQHF
TRBJ1-2	TRBV14	NA	NA	TGTGCCAGCAGCCAAGTCCCATCGGCCCAGGGGAGAGGTGGCTACACCTTC	CASSQVPSAQGRGGYTF
TRBJ2-2	TRBV19	NA	NA	TGTGCCAGTAGTATAGTATCCGGGGCCGGGGAGCTGTTTTTT	CASSIVSGAGELFF
TRBJ2-2	TRBV5-1	TRBD2	NA	TGCGCCAGCAGCTCCTTAGCGGGGGGTAACACCGGGGAGCTGTTTTTT	CASSSLAGGNTGELFF
TRBJ2-3	TRBV7-2	TRBD1	NA	TGTGCCAGCAGCTCGGCCGGGACAGGGCGCACAGATACGCAGTATTTT	CASSSAGTGRTDTQYF
TRBJ2-7	TRBV6-6	TRBD1	NA	TGTGCCAGCAGTGCCGGACAGGGCTTCACGGAGCAGTACTTC	CASSAGQGFTEQYF
TRBJ2-1	TRBV7-6	TRBD2	NA	TGTGCCAGCAGCTTAGGGACTAGCGGGGGGGTAAATGAGCAGTTCTTC	CASSLGTSGGVNEQFF
TRBJ2-7	TRBV18	TRBD2	NA	TGTGCCAGCTCGCCTCTAGCGGGGTCGACCTACGAGCAGTACTTC	CASSPLAGSTYEQYF
TRBJ2-3	TRBV11-3	TRBD2	NA	TGTGCCAGCAGCCCCGGACTAGCGGGGGGCGTGGGCACAGATACGCAGTATTTT	CASSPGLAGGVGTDTQYF
TRBJ1-5	TRBV6-5	TRBD1	few	TGTGCCAGCAGGGGGACAGGGTCGGAGCAGCCCCAGCATTTT	CASRGTGSEQPQHF
TRBJ2-3	TRBV27	TRBD2	NA	TGTGCCAGCAGGCTAGCGGGGGGCGGTACAGATACGCAGTATTTT	CASRLAGGGTDTQYF
TRBJ1-6	TRBV3-1/TRBV3-2	TRBD1	few	TGTGCCAGCAGCCCAGGACAGGACAATTCACCCCTCCACTTT	CASSPGQDNSPLHF
TRBJ2-1	TRBV7-2	NA	NA	TGTGCCAGCAGCTTAATCAGTCTCCGGGACTCAACGACGAATGAGCAGTTCTTC	CASSLISLRDSTTNEQFF
TRBJ1-2	TRBV6-5	NA	NA	TGTGCCAGCGGGCGGGGGAGAGGCTACACCTTC	CASGRGRGYTF
TRBJ1-1	TRBV5-1	NA	NA	TGCGCCAGCACCGGAGGGAGCGCGAACACTGAAGCTTTCTTT	CASTGGSANTEAFF
TRBJ2-3	TRBV18	TRBD1	NA	TGTGCCAGCTCCTCCGGGACAGGGACCACAGATACGCAGTATTTT	CASSSGTGTTDTQYF
TRBJ1-2	TRBV6-5	NA	NA	TGTGCCAGCAGTTACGGTCGGGGGTATGGCTACACCTTC	CASSYGRGYGYTF
TRBJ1-4	TRBV27	NA	NA	TGTGCCAGCAGTCCGTACAAGTCAACTAATGAAAAACTGTTTTTT	CASSPYKSTNEKLFF
TRBJ1-5	TRBV30	NA	NA	TGTGCCTGGAGTGGGGGCGCCGATCAGCCCCAGCATTTT	CAWSGGADQPQHF
TRBJ1-1	TRBV5-1	NA	NA	TGCGCCAGCATGCAACAGGGGAACACTGAAGCTTTCTTT	CASMQQGNTEAFF
TRBJ1-6	TRBV19	NA	NA	TGTGCCAGTAGGCCAAGGCAGGCAAATTCACCCCTCCACTTT	CASRPRQANSPLHF
TRBJ1-1	TRBV2	NA	once	TGTGCCAGCAATCGCGATTTGAACACTGAAGCTTTCTTT	CASNRDLNTEAFF
TRBJ2-7	TRBV12-3/TRBV12-4	TRBD1	NA	TGTGCCAGCGACTCCGGGACAGGGAACGAGCAGTACTTC	CASDSGTGNEQYF
TRBJ1-4	TRBV4-1	NA	NA	TGCGCCAGCAGCCCTCAGGGTGGGGTTAATGAAAAACTGTTTTTT	CASSPQGGVNEKLFF
TRBJ2-5	TRBV25-1	NA	NA	TGTGCCAGCAGTGCGCTGTCAGGGTCTCTGGAAGAGACCCAGTACTTC	CASSALSGSLEETQYF
TRBJ2-6	TRBV10-1	NA	NA	TGCGCCAGCAGTAAAGACAGATCTGGGGCCAACGTCCTGACTTTC	CASSKDRSGANVLTF
TRBJ1-4	TRBV30	NA	NA	TGTGCCTGGAGTGTCTCTTTTCTTACAACTAATGAAAAACTGTTTTTT	CAWSVSFLTTNEKLFF
TRBJ2-5	TRBV18	NA	once	TGTGCCAGCTCACCACCGTTAGACCAAGAGACCCAGTACTTC	CASSPPLDQETQYF
TRBJ2-3	TRBV6-5	NA	once	TGTGCCAGCAGTAATGGGGCCCTTGGGACAGATACGCAGTATTTT	CASSNGALGTDTQYF
TRBJ1-6	TRBV19	TRBD1	NA	TGTGCCAGTACAGGGGGAGGCAATTCACCCCTCCACTTT	CASTGGGNSPLHF
TRBJ1-1	TRBV6-5	TRBD1	few	TGTGCCAGCCCTAAACGGGACAGGGCTAACACTGAAGCTTTCTTT	CASPKRDRANTEAFF
TRBJ1-1	TRBV29-1	TRBD1	NA	TGCAGCGTCGCGACGACAGGGGCCACTGAAGCTTTCTTT	CSVATTGATEAFF
TRBJ2-3	TRBV6-2/TRBV6-3	TRBD2	NA	TGTGCCAGCAGTTACTCTCGATTAACTAGCGGGGCCACAGATACGCAGTATTTT	CASSYSRLTSGATDTQYF
TRBJ1-1	TRBV10-3	NA	once	TGTGCCATCAACACCGGGACAAGTAACACTGAAGCTTTCTTT	CAINTGTSNTEAFF
TRBJ2-7	TRBV7-2	TRBD2	NA	TGTGCCAGCAGCTCTCTATCCGGGGGGTTCGAGCAGTACTTC	CASSSLSGGFEQYF
TRBJ1-2	TRBV6-5	TRBD1	NA	TGTGCCAGCAGCCCGGAACAGGGGCTTGGCTACACCTTC	CASSPEQGLGYTF
TRBJ1-3	TRBV28	NA	NA	TGTGCCAGCAGTTTGGCGGGGAACTCTGGAAACACCATATATTTT	CASSLAGNSGNTIYF
TRBJ2-5	TRBV2	TRBD2	NA	TGTGCCAGCGGCCCAGGGACTAGCGGGCCTACACAGTACTTC	CASGPGTSGPTQYF
TRBJ2-5	TRBV11-1	TRBD2	NA	TGTGCCAGCCGGGGGAGCGGGGGCGCCCAAGAGACCCAGTACTTC	CASRGSGGAQETQYF
TRBJ1-1	TRBV5-1	TRBD1	NA	TGCGCCAGCAGCTTGGGTGTCCCGGGACAGGGAACCCGGCCCAAGCTCATGAACACTGAAGCTTTCTTT	CASSLGVPGQGTRPKLMNTEAFF
TRBJ1-2	TRBV7-9	NA	few	TGTGCCAGCAGCCCGGAGATCAAGGGCTACACCTTC	CASSPEIKGYTF
TRBJ2-2	TRBV5-1	NA	NA	TGCGCCAGCAGCTTGGTTACCTCCGGGGGCACCGGGGAGCTGTTTTTT	CASSLVTSGGTGELFF
TRBJ1-2	TRBV18	TRBD1	once	TGTGCCAGCTCCCTGGGGACAGCGGTGGACTATGGCTACACCTTC	CASSLGTAVDYGYTF
TRBJ2-2	TRBV19	TRBD2	NA	TGTGCCAGTAGTATAGGTCGAGCGGGGGTCACCGGGGAGCTGTTTTTT	CASSIGRAGVTGELFF
TRBJ2-7	TRBV7-9	NA	NA	TGTGCCAGCAGCTTCGACCCGGGACAAATGCCCTCCTACGAGCAGTACTTC	CASSFDPGQMPSYEQYF